This T cell receptor (beta chain) was retrieved from a study of Graves' ophthalmopathy and Graves' hyperthyroidism. Overall study results and limits: Most expanded clonotypes from thyroid (those above 0.001 frequency) were also found in blood.

Germline CDR1 and CDR2: SGHTA and FQGNSA. Trimming pared 1 base from V and 4 bases from J, leaving 7 bases between. The CDR3 consists of 13 residues. On this clonotype itself: What it binds is not known.

Amplifying from RNA transcripts, the study obtained TCR beta CDR3 regions. RT-PCR was first run with HTBI primers, then multiplex PCR in a second round. TCRdb re-analysed the multiplex PCR reads in MiXCR, keeping a single row per CDR3 protein. The sample includes roughly 400,000 distinct CDR3 sequences, 17% of them seen just once. Orbital computed tomography and thyroid ultrasound, along with TRAb, serum thyroxine and clinical symptoms, underpinned diagnosis. The sequence derives from an adult woman with stable Graves' hyperthyroidism. Sequencing used peripheral blood. The chain couples TRBV7-2 to TRBJ2-5; no firm D call. CDR3 region: CASSLERTETQYF. The CDR3 nucleotides are TGTGCCAGCAGCTTAGAGCGAACAGAGACCCAGTACTTC.